These 6 T cell receptor beta chains share one sample of origin, sequenced in a study of T cell repertoires in cytomegalovirus infection. These receptors have no identified antigens. Each CDR3 protein is one row after TCRdb ran MiXCR on the reads. Of approximately 600,000 distinct CDR3 sequences in the sample, 40% are singletons; the top ten hold 40% to 60%. The sample consisted of cultured PBMCs, taken from culture after CMV antigen stimulation. Source of these receptors: a human donor in good health (CMV status not recorded). Some clones in this sample may be carry-over from other donors' samples.

The table lists this clonotype with many counts. J is TRBJ2-1 and V is TRBV7-2; 9 bases are shared with TRBD2. Per germline, CDR1 SGHTA and CDR2 FQGNSA. The CDR3 contains 16 residues. The J segment lost 5 bases and the V segment lost 5 bases, leaving 10 bases of the junction unmatched. The DNA of the CDR3 is TGTGCCAGCAGCCTATTAGCGGGAGCCGGAAACAATGAGCAGTTCTTC. It yields the protein CASSLLAGAGNNEQFF.

This rearrangement joins TRBV7-6 to TRBJ1-6; D gene unclear. The CDR3 sequence is 12 residues long. CDR1 is SGHVS and CDR2 is FNYEAQ in the germline V gene. Trimming took off 5 bases at V and 7 bases at J, with 6 bases between the two ends. The chain's CDR3 is CASSGRNSPLHF. DNA for the CDR3: TGTGCCAGCAGCGGCCGGAATTCACCCCTCCACTTT.

This clonotype turned up a few times. The rearrangement uses TRBV29-1 and TRBJ2-1; TRBD1 aligns across 9 bases. This CDR3 comprises 13 residues. Looked up from germline, CDR1 is SQVTM and CDR2 is ANQGSEA. V was clipped by 6 bases and J by 4 bases; unmatched bases: 4. As DNA, the CDR3 is TGCAGCGTAGGGACAGGGTGGTACAATGAGCAGTTCTTC. Protein product: CSVGTGWYNEQFF.

This clonotype was observed a handful of times. V and J are TRBV3-1 and TRBJ1-6; D not resolved. CDR1 is LGHDT, CDR2 YNNKEL, per germline (reference sequence). The CDR3 extends over 17 amino acids. V lost 0 bases and J 0 bases, leaving 9 bases between the germline ends. The CDR3 DNA reads TGTGCCAGCAGCCAAGATGAGAGGAGCTCCTATAATTCACCCCTCCACTTT. Protein: CASSQDERSSYNSPLHF. Supplemented by reference TRBV3-1 and TRBJ1-6, the full variable domain reads DTAVSQTPKYLVTQMGNDKSIKCEQNLGHDTMYWYKQDSKKFLKIMFSYNNKELIINETVPNRFSPKSPDKAHLNLHINSLELGDSAVYFCASSQDERSSYNSPLHFGNGTRLTVT.

The chain uses TRBV5-1 and TRBJ1-1; the D gene is possibly TRBD1 (5 bases). Trimming stripped 0 bases from V and 1 base from J, with 10 bases between. This CDR3 region has 15 residues. The V gene's germline CDR1 is SGHRS and CDR2 YFSETQ. CDR3 loop: CASSLGDDRNTEAFF. CDR3 nucleotides: TGCGCCAGCAGCTTGGGGGATGACAGGAACACTGAAGCTTTCTTT. The full variable domain, completed using reference TRBV5-1 and TRBJ1-1, is KAGVTQTPRYLIKTRGQQVTLSCSPISGHRSVSWYQQTPGQGLQFLFEYFSETQRNKGNFPGRFSGRQFSNSRSEMNVSTLELGDSALYLCASSLGDDRNTEAFFGQGTRLTVV.

This clonotype has at least ten counts. The CDR3 loop reads CASSFSMQETQYF. DNA for the CDR3: TGTGCCAGCAGCTTCAGTATGCAAGAGACCCAGTACTTC. The genes are TRBV7-2 and TRBJ2-5; D call uncertain. Germline V gene sequence: CDR1 SGHTA, CDR2 FQGNSA. Trimming took off 3 bases at V and 2 bases at J, with 7 bases between the two ends. The CDR3 contains 13 residues.